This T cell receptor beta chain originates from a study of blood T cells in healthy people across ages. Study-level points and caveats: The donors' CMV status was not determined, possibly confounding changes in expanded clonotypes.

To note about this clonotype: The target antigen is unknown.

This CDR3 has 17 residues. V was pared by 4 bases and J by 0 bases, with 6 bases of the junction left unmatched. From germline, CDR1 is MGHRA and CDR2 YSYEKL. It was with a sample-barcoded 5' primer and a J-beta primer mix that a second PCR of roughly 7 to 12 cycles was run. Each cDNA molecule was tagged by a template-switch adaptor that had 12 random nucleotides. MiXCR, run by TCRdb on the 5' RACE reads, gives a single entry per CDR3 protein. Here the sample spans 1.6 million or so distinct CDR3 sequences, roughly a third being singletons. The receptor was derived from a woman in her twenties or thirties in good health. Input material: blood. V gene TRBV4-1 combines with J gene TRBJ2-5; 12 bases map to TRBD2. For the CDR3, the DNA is TGCGCCAGCAGCCCCGGACTAGCGGGGCCCCACCAAGAGACCCAGTACTTC. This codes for CASSPGLAGPHQETQYF.